The entry that follows covers one T cell receptor (beta chain) sequence. Authors' processing steps: Reference gene primer amplification in the assay estimated nucleated cell counts. Here immunoSEQ multiplex PCR was the method, and the copy in TCRdb shows in-frame clones only, minus some. V and J calls and clone size are copied from that table; D and trimming were computed from the DNA. The table records more than 100,000 clones, about 83% of them present only once. With 5 bases clipped from V and 4 bases from J, the junction kept 12 bases outside the gene matches. Looked up from germline, CDR1 is SGHVS and CDR2 is FQNEAQ. There are 16 residues in the CDR3. The data were obtained in a study of blood T cell repertoires in COVID-19. Across about two dozen US areas, participants ranged in age from about 18 to 90 years.

Sequencing was performed on PBMCs or T cells enriched from blood (not recorded which). This sequence originates from a woman under 40 who had recovered from COVID-19. The V gene is TRBV7-8, the J gene TRBJ2-7; 9 positions match TRBD2. CDR3 coding DNA: TGTGCCAGCAGCCCCTACCGACTAGCGGCAGGATACGAGCAGTACTTC. Amino acid sequence: CASSPYRLAAGYEQYF.